Each of the 21 T cell receptor beta chains below was sequenced from the same sample in a study of T cells in Graves' hyperthyroidism and ophthalmopathy. Authors of the study amplified TCR beta CDR3 regions from RNA transcripts. The TCR CDR3 was amplified in a first-round RT-PCR using the HTBI primer set. A single record per CDR3 protein comes from TCRdb applying MiXCR to the multiplex PCR reads. This sample has around 300,000 distinct CDR3 sequences, with about an eighth found just once. The material sequenced was blood. Source of these receptors: a woman in her 30s with Graves' hyperthyroidism that later progressed to Graves' ophthalmopathy.

This clonotype was counted ten times or more. This chain connects TRBV20-1 to TRBJ2-7; 10 bases match TRBD2. Unmatched junction bases numbered 3, after V lost 4 bases and J lost 0 bases. This CDR3 is built from 14 residues. The germline gives CDR1 DFQATT, CDR2 SNEGSKA (reference sequence). This chain's CDR3 is CSAKLAGSSYEQYF. The CDR3 bases are TGCAGTGCTAAACTAGCGGGAAGCTCCTACGAGCAGTACTTC.

This clonotype was found many times. The chain combines TRBV20-1 with TRBJ2-7; maybe TRBD1 (6 bases). Per germline, CDR1 DFQATT and CDR2 SNEGSKA (reference sequence). The CDR3 length is 11 residues. The V and J ends lost 5 bases and 5 bases respectively, with 10 bases between them. The CDR3 region is CSAGHRDEQYF. The CDR3 bases are TGCAGTGCTGGCCACAGGGACGAGCAGTACTTC.

This clonotype was picked up a small number of times. The chain couples TRBV7-9 to TRBJ1-5; D gene ambiguous. CDR3 size: 16 residues. V was trimmed by 1 base and J by 2 bases, leaving 12 bases between them. CDR1 is SEHNR and CDR2 is FQNEAQ in the germline V gene (reference sequence). The CDR3 region is CASSLGLREGNQPQHF. CDR3 DNA: TGTGCCAGCAGCTTAGGGTTGAGGGAGGGCAATCAGCCCCAGCATTTT.

In its sample, this clonotype was seen many times. V gene TRBV6-1 combines with J gene TRBJ2-7; D may be TRBD2 (5 bases). CDR3 length equals 13 residues. From germline, CDR1 is MNHNS and CDR2 SASEGT. Trimming shortened V by 5 bases and J by 2 bases, and 10 bases separated the two germline ends. Written as DNA, the CDR3 is TGTGCCAGCAGTTGGACTGAGGCCTACGAGCAGTACTTC. Protein sequence: CASSWTEAYEQYF.

The chain has TRBV7-9 and TRBJ2-3, with 8 bases lining up with TRBD1. Per the germline V gene, CDR1 is SEHNR and CDR2 is FQNEAQ (reference sequence). After removal of 1 base from V and 3 bases from J, the junction contained 6 bases not matched to a gene. The CDR3 loop spans 16 amino acids. The CDR3 DNA sequence: TGTGCCAGCAGCTTAGTGGCAGGGGGCCTAACAGATACGCAGTATTTT. Its translation: CASSLVAGGLTDTQYF.

This clonotype was counted ten times or more. One end of the junction is discordant with germline, which a read error may explain. As DNA, the CDR3 is TGTGCCAGCAATTTACCGTCTGGGACAGGGCCCAGGGGCTACACCTTC. It translates to CASNLPSGTGPRGYTF. This chain connects TRBV28 to TRBJ1-2; 9 bases line up with TRBD1. In germline, CDR1 is MDHEN, CDR2 SYDVKM. The length of the CDR3 is 16 residues.

V and J are TRBV5-6 and TRBJ1-5; D not certain. The CDR3 sequence is 14 residues long. Trimming cost V 2 bases and J 1 base, with 7 bases left between them. Germline CDR1 SGHDT, CDR2 YYEEEE. The CDR3 sequence is CASSFGWSNQPQHF. CDR3 nucleotides: TGTGCCAGCAGCTTCGGATGGAGCAATCAGCCCCAGCATTTT.

This clonotype was observed a few times. V is TRBV10-3 and J is TRBJ2-1; D could derive from TRBD1 or TRBD2 (5 bases each). V shed 7 bases and J shed 9 bases, with 13 bases lying between them. Germline loops: CDR1 ENHRY, CDR2 SYGVKD. This CDR3 spans 12 amino acids. The CDR3 region has the DNA TGTGCCATCATCGGGGACGCAAGTGAGCAGTTCTTC. This translates into CAIIGDASEQFF.

There are many counts of this clonotype. The J gene is TRBJ2-3, the V gene TRBV30; D might be TRBD1 or TRBD2, each matching 5 bases. CDR1 GTSNPN and CDR2 SVGIG come from the germline V gene (reference sequence). The CDR3 has 15 amino acids. V shed 0 bases and J shed 5 bases, with 15 bases lying between them. The CDR3 sequence is CAWSVEKRGRDTQYF. CDR3 coding DNA: TGTGCCTGGAGTGTTGAAAAGAGGGGTAGAGATACGCAGTATTTT. Filled out from reference TRBV30 and TRBJ2-3, the complete variable domain reads SQTIHQWPATLVQPVGSPLSLECTVEGTSNPNLYWYRQAAGRGLQLLFYSVGIGQISSEVPQNLSASRPQDRQFILSSKKLLLSDSGFYLCAWSVEKRGRDTQYFGPGTRLTVL.

This clonotype was found a few times. The chain combines TRBV28 with TRBJ1-3; 7 bases fit TRBD1. In germline, CDR1 is MDHEN, CDR2 SYDVKM. This CDR3 has 13 amino acids. Trimming removed 6 bases from V and 8 bases from J; junction bases left unmatched: 7. In nucleotides, the CDR3 is TGTGCCAGCAGGCAGACAGGGCGGTACACCATATATTTT. This encodes CASRQTGRYTIYF.

This clonotype was seen more than once but under ten times. This sequence joins TRBV29-1 and TRBJ1-1; D is unclear. Trimming pared 7 bases from V and 3 bases from J, leaving 18 bases between. This CDR3 has 14 amino acids. Germline assignment: CDR1 SQVTM and CDR2 ANQGSEA. CDR3 sequence (DNA): TGCAGCGGATCGCCGGTGAAGACTGACACTGAAGCTTTCTTT. Residues: CSGSPVKTDTEAFF.

This clonotype came up a few times. The chain employs TRBV14 and TRBJ2-3; tentatively, D is TRBD1 (6 bases). V gave up 1 base and J gave up 4 bases, with 9 bases separating them. Germline loops: CDR1 SGHDN, CDR2 FVKESK. This CDR3 is built from 14 residues. The CDR3 loop is CASSQVQGSDTQYF. CDR3 sequence (DNA): TGTGCCAGCAGCCAAGTGCAGGGGTCAGATACGCAGTATTTT.

The chain combines TRBV2 with TRBJ2-1; the match to TRBD2 covers 9 bases. Trimming took 4 bases from V and 0 from J; bases not matched to a gene: 13. The CDR3 sequence is 19 residues long. Germline V lookup: CDR1 SNHLY, CDR2 FYNNEI. The CDR3 is CASSGSLRGGLSSYNEQFF. The CDR3 nucleotides are TGTGCCAGCAGTGGTAGTTTGCGGGGGGGATTGAGCTCCTACAATGAGCAGTTCTTC. Supplemented by reference TRBV2 and TRBJ2-1, the full variable domain reads EPEVTQTPSHQVTQMGQEVILRCVPISNHLYFYWYRQILGQKVEFLVSFYNNEISEKSEIFDDQFSVERPDGSNFTLKIRSTKLEDSAMYFCASSGSLRGGLSSYNEQFFGPGTRLTVL.

Concerning this clonotype itself: Being one base from a much bigger clone, this may be a read error. The rearrangement uses TRBV24-1 and TRBJ2-3, with 7 positions matching TRBD1. This CDR3 has 16 amino acids. CDR1 and CDR2 (germline): KGHDR, SFDVKD. CDR3 protein: CATCDQARGQSDTQYF. The CDR3 DNA follows: TGTGCCACCTGTGACCAGGCGAGGGGGCAGTCAGATACGCAGTATTTT.

This clonotype has at least ten counts. The V and J genes are TRBV18 and TRBJ2-1; D is uncertain. The CDR3 length is 14 residues. Germline loops: CDR1 KGHSH, CDR2 LQKENI. Between the trimmed V and J ends, which lost 1 base and 2 bases, there was a span of 6 bases. DNA of the CDR3: TGTGCCAGCTCACCACAAGGTACCTACAATGAGCAGTTCTTC. Its translation is CASSPQGTYNEQFF.

In its sample, this clonotype was seen many times. The gene calls are TRBV7-2 and TRBJ2-7; TRBD2 agrees at 7 bases. The CDR3 totals 15 residues. V lost 5 bases and J lost 0; bases outside the gene matches: 7. Germline assignment: CDR1 SGHTA and CDR2 FQGNSA. The CDR3 DNA reads as TGTGCCAGCAGCCCAGCCGGGGGGAGCTCCTACGAGCAGTACTTC. As protein: CASSPAGGSSYEQYF.

In its sample, this clonotype was seen many times. V usage is TRBV20-1 and J usage is TRBJ2-7, with 8 bases lining up with TRBD2. Looked up from germline, CDR1 is DFQATT and CDR2 is SNEGSKA (reference sequence). This CDR3 is built from 15 residues. Losses at the gene ends were 3 bases for V and 2 bases for J; bases not matched to a gene: 9. CDR3 coding DNA: TGCAGTGCTAGTCCCCCCAGCGGGAGTACCTACGAGCAGTACTTC. Amino acid sequence: CSASPPSGSTYEQYF.

As regards this clonotype: Since a much larger clone is just one base distant, this may be a read error. The V gene is TRBV5-1, the J gene TRBJ2-1; 14 bases map to TRBD2. Per germline, CDR1 SGHRS and CDR2 YFSETQ. This CDR3 spans 19 amino acids. In DNA, the CDR3 is TGCACCAGCAGCTTGGATCATGGGACTAGCGGGAGATCGTACAATGAGCAGTTCTTC. Amino acid sequence: CTSSLDHGTSGRSYNEQFF. The full variable domain, with the rest looked up from reference TRBV5-1 and TRBJ2-1, is KAGVTQTPRYLIKTRGQQVTLSCSPISGHRSVSWYQQTPGQGLQFLFEYFSETQRNKGNFPGRFSGRQFSNSRSEMNVSTLELGDSALYLCTSSLDHGTSGRSYNEQFFGPGTRLTVL.

The table lists this clonotype with many counts. V and J are TRBV20-1 and TRBJ2-3; 8 bases are shared with TRBD2. The length of the CDR3 is 14 residues. Germline CDR1 and CDR2: DFQATT and SNEGSKA (reference sequence). The J segment lost 3 bases and the V segment lost 3 bases, leaving 5 bases of the junction unmatched. The CDR3 DNA reads as TGCAGTGCTAGGGGACTAGTGGGGACAGATACGCAGTATTTT. Its protein product is CSARGLVGTDTQYF.

This clonotype showed up many times. The chain couples TRBV6-1 to TRBJ1-2, with D tentatively TRBD1 (6 bases). The CDR3 is 14 residues long. In germline, CDR1 is MNHNS, CDR2 SASEGT. Trimming removed 8 bases from V and 2 bases from J, with 15 bases in between. The CDR3 DNA is TGTGCCAGCGAGGCAGGGGCCACCAACTATGGCTACACCTTC. It codes for CASEAGATNYGYTF.

This clonotype showed up many times. V usage is TRBV6-1 and J usage is TRBJ2-2; D is ambiguous. This CDR3 is 14 amino acids long. Germline CDR1 and CDR2: MNHNS and SASEGT. Trimming removed 6 bases at V and 3 bases at J, with 11 bases between. DNA for the CDR3: TGTGCCAGCAGCCAATCGACGGACACCGGGGAGCTGTTTTTT. Encoded protein: CASSQSTDTGELFF.